This record covers a single T cell receptor (beta chain). There are many counts of this clonotype. No cognate antigen has been identified for it. No qualities accompany the bases; no much larger clone lies one base away. This sample was included in a study of glioma-infiltrating T cells (dated by TCRdb to 2016 to 2018). The study in broad terms: The study sequenced TCR alpha- and beta-chain repertoires from glioma tissue, from non-neoplastic brain tissue and from matched peripheral blood mononuclear cells. To measure how far tissue and blood T-cell populations diverged, each tissue-infiltrating repertoire was compared against the peripheral blood repertoire of the same patient. Three low-grade glioma patients, roughly eight primary glioblastoma patients, and three non-glioma patients who contributed non-neoplastic brain tissue made up the paired cohort.

What the work shows at the level of the full study, not this receptor alone: Small numbers underpinned the group comparisons: about eight glioblastoma patients, three low-grade glioma patients and three non-neoplastic patients. Tissue and blood shared very few CDR3 sequences, a result attributed to high CDR3 diversity and limited sampling. VJ-independent divergence between tissue and blood was found to be below expectation in non-neoplastic patients but above expectation in all gliomas, particularly low-grade gliomas.

The CDR3, from cysteine to phenylalanine, totals 14 residues. Only the CDR3 DNA is retained, 42 bases long and in frame from the first base. V lost 2 bases and J lost 5 bases; the stretch between them is 11 bases long. The germline V gene provides CDR1 SGHTA and CDR2 FQGNSA. TCR alpha and beta CDR3 regions were amplified with the iRepertoire nested amplicon-rescue multiplex PCR (arm-PCR) platform from RNA. One-step reverse transcription and amplification used about 85-450 ng of tissue mRNA or PBMC total RNA as input. Following bead purification, Illumina adapters were added by a secondary multiplex PCR, and libraries between 200 and 400 bp were gel-purified. Internal 6-nucleotide barcodes were carried by the libraries and were used for demultiplexing. Libraries were sequenced on an Illumina MiSeq with 2x220 or 2x250 nucleotide paired-end reads. The authors' pipeline ran thus. Paired reads were merged using FLASH 1.2.11 and were aligned to the GRCh37 human genome using BWA-MEM, after which TRA and TRB reads were extracted. V and J assignment used an IMGT-derived reference of cassette sequences and CDR3 motifs that included pseudogenes. Reads were translated in three frames, and productive CDR3s were defined as those with a C...FGXG motif and no stop codons. Unique combinations of V-J cassette pair and CDR3 amino acid sequence were defined as clonotypes. Hamming distance filtering was applied to reads, with thresholds set by the sequence error rate of each sample in mapped regions. The public reads were quality trimmed at Q25 with fastp and then assembled into clones with MiXCR by TCRdb, keeping productive beta chains. Each entry merges the rows of one CDR3 protein and shows their most common DNA and genes. These V and J calls rely on TCRdb rather than the paper's analysis. Across this sample there are roughly 120,000 distinct CDR3 sequences, with around 25% seen only once. Clones ranked in the top ten supply 35% of the sample.

The sequence derives from a human donor with low-grade glioma or glioblastoma, undergoing nonglioma brain surgery, or in good health (not recorded which). The chain was built from TRBV7-2 and TRBJ2-3; a weak D assignment points to TRBD1 (5 bases agree). The sequencing input was glioma tissue, nonneoplastic brain tissue, or PBMCs (not recorded which). The DNA is as follows: TGTGCCAGCAGCTTAATGACAGCCTTAGATACGCAGTATTTT. This translates into CASSLMTALDTQYF.